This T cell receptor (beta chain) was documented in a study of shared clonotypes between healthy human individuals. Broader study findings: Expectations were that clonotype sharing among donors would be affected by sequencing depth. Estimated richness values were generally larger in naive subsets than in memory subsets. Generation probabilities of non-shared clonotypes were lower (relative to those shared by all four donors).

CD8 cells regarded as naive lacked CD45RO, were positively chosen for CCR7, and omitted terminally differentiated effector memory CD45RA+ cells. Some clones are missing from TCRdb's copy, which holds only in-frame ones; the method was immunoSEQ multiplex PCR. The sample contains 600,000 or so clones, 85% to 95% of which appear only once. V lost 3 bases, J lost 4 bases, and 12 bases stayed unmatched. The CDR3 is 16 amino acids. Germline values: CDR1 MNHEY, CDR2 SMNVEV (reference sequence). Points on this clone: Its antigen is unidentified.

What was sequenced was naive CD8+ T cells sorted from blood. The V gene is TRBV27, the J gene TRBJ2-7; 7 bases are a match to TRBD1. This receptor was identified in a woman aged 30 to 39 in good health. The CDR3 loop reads CASSFGSGTAAYEQYF. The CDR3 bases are TGTGCCAGCAGTTTTGGCTCCGGGACAGCAGCTTACGAGCAGTACTTC.